The 11 T cell receptor beta chains below all came from one sample that was sequenced in a study of T cell responses to AZD1222 COVID-19 vaccine. The table came from immunoSEQ multiplex PCR; TCRdb's copy has only in-frame clones and leaves some out. The table lists some 150,000 clones, 89% of them singletons. The specimen comprised peripheral blood, sampled 28 days after the second AZD1222 dose. The receptors originated from an adult who received the AZD1222 COVID-19 vaccine.

The chain uses TRBV27 and TRBJ1-5; D is uncertain. The CDR3 sequence is 17 residues long. Trimming removed 1 base from V and 3 bases from J, with 16 bases in between. The germline V gene encodes CDR1 MNHEY and CDR2 SMNVEV (reference sequence). CDR3 protein: CASSLYGTGDSNQPQHF. Written as DNA, the CDR3 is TGTGCCAGCAGTTTATACGGAACCGGGGATTCCAATCAGCCCCAGCATTTT.

The rearrangement links TRBV7-9 to TRBJ2-6, with TRBD2 as a possible D gene (5 bases). CDR3 size: 15 residues. Germline V gene data show CDR1 as SEHNR and CDR2 as FQNEAQ (reference sequence). Between the trimmed V and J ends, which lost 3 bases and 4 bases, there was a span of 10 bases. CDR3 sequence reads: CASSFRETGANVLTF. The DNA for the CDR3 is TGTGCCAGCAGCTTTCGGGAAACCGGGGCCAACGTCCTGACTTTC.

V and J are TRBV5-5 and TRBJ1-6, with TRBD1 as a possible D gene (5 bases). The CDR3 sequence is 13 residues long. Germline CDR1 and CDR2: SGHKS and YYEKEE (reference sequence). Trimming cost V 3 bases and J 9 bases, with 10 bases left between them. CDR3 in DNA: TGTGCCAGCAGCTCGGGGCGGGCTTCACCCCTCCACTTT. Translated, it gives CASSSGRASPLHF. The full variable domain, completed using reference TRBV5-5 and TRBJ1-6, is DAGVTQSPTHLIKTRGQQVTLRCSPISGHKSVSWYQQVLGQGPQFIFQYYEKEERGRGNFPDRFSARQFPNYSSELNVNALLLGDSALYLCASSSGRASPLHFGNGTRLTVT.

This rearrangement joins TRBV2 to TRBJ1-5, with a weak D call TRBD1 (5 bases). In germline, CDR1 is SNHLY, CDR2 FYNNEI. V lost 11 bases and J 5 bases, leaving 16 bases between the germline ends. This CDR3 comprises 13 residues. The CDR3 region has the DNA TGTGCCTCCAAGGGGCAGAGGGATCAGCCCCAGCATTTT. It is translated as CASKGQRDQPQHF.

V usage is TRBV15 and J usage is TRBJ2-1, with 14 nucleotides matching TRBD2. The length of the CDR3 is 17 residues. Losses at the gene ends were 0 bases for V and 8 bases for J; bases not matched to a gene: 6. CDR1 LNHNV and CDR2 YYDKDF come from the germline V gene (reference sequence). Written as DNA, the CDR3 is TGTGCCACCAGCAGAGACTCCGGGGGACTAGCGGGAGATGAGCAGTTCTTC. Residues: CATSRDSGGLAGDEQFF.

The chain has TRBV4-1 and TRBJ1-2; possible D gene TRBD1, 5 bases. Trimming shortened V by 4 bases and J by 0 bases, and 21 bases separated the two germline ends. Germline V gene lookup returns CDR1 MGHRA and CDR2 YSYEKL. The CDR3 totals 18 residues. CDR3 nucleotides: TGCGCCAGCAGCCTCAGAACGCAGGGCACCACCACTAACTATGGCTACACCTTC. This encodes CASSLRTQGTTTNYGYTF.

The CDR3 loop reads CASSSRTGGEVPGDLETQYF. The CDR3 DNA is TGTGCCAGCAGTTCCCGGACAGGGGGCGAGGTCCCGGGGGATTTGGAGACCCAGTACTTC. The rearrangement links TRBV28 to TRBJ2-5; 11 positions agree with TRBD1. In germline, CDR1 is MDHEN, CDR2 SYDVKM. V lost 4 bases, J lost 5 bases, and 21 bases stayed unmatched. The CDR3 is made up of 20 amino acids.

The V and J genes are TRBV30 and TRBJ2-7; 10 bases line up with TRBD2. The CDR3 loop spans 16 amino acids. Germline CDR1 is GTSNPN and CDR2 is SVGIG (reference sequence). V shed 4 bases, J shed 2 bases, and the junction held 11 bases outside the gene matches. CDR3: CAWNLAGVGGTYEQYF. The CDR3 coding sequence is TGTGCCTGGAACCTAGCGGGAGTTGGAGGTACCTACGAGCAGTACTTC.

The rearrangement links TRBV20-1 to TRBJ1-1; D uncertain. The CDR3 has 11 amino acids. Germline-derived CDR1 and CDR2 are DFQATT and SNEGSKA (reference sequence). V lost 3 bases to trimming and J lost 11 bases, with 13 bases between them. The chain's CDR3 is CSASFRIRAFF. CDR3 DNA sequence: TGCAGTGCTAGCTTCCGAATTAGGGCTTTCTTT.

The V gene is TRBV9, the J gene TRBJ2-5, with no clear D. Germline-derived CDR1 and CDR2 are SGDLS and YYNGEE. V shed 0 bases and J shed 4 bases, with 19 bases lying between them. The CDR3 has 17 amino acids. The CDR3 DNA reads TGTGCCAGCAGCGTAGCCCCTCGAACGAGCGTCGGAGAGACCCAGTACTTC. It codes for CASSVAPRTSVGETQYF.

This clone occurred once. The chain couples TRBV5-1 to TRBJ1-1, with D possibly TRBD1 on 6 matching bases. V was shortened by 7 bases and J by 4 bases, with 20 bases between the two germline ends. The CDR3 consists of 15 residues. Germline loops: CDR1 SGHRS, CDR2 YFSETQ. The CDR3 reads CASCPSFARGTEAFF. The CDR3 nucleotides are TGCGCCAGCTGTCCTTCATTCGCCAGGGGCACTGAAGCTTTCTTT.